The next 27 T cell receptor beta chains were all read from a single sample in a study of blood T cell repertoires in COVID-19. Libraries were prepared by immunoSEQ multiplex PCR; TCRdb keeps only in-frame clonotypes and omits some of them. There are roughly 63,000 clones in the sample; around 80% occur only once, and 32% lies in the top ten. The specimen sequenced was peripheral blood. These receptors originate from a human donor in a cohort sampled during active COVID-19.

This rearrangement joins TRBV9 to TRBJ2-7, with D unresolved. The CDR3 covers 14 residues. CDR1 and CDR2 (germline): SGDLS, YYNGEE. V lost 2 bases and J lost 2, with 11 bases in between. DNA of the CDR3: TGTGCCAGCAGCGTCCGAGAGGTCCCCTACGAGCAGTACTTC. Its translation is CASSVREVPYEQYF.

This clone was detected a few times. This sequence joins TRBV18 and TRBJ1-1; tentative D call: TRBD1 (5 bases). The V end lost 8 bases, the J end lost 1 base, and 11 bases lay between the germline ends. Germline lookup yields CDR1 KGHSH and CDR2 LQKENI. The length of the CDR3 is 13 residues. The chain's CDR3 is CASLNQGNTEAFF. As DNA, the CDR3 is TGTGCCAGCCTAAATCAGGGGAACACTGAAGCTTTCTTT. Filled out from reference TRBV18 and TRBJ1-1, the complete variable domain reads NAGVMQNPRHLVRRRGQEARLRCSPMKGHSHVYWYRQLPEEGLKFMVYLQKENIIDESGMPKERFSAEFPKEGPSILRIQQVVRGDSAAYFCASLNQGNTEAFFGQGTRLTVV.

This clone has more than one count but fewer than ten. V gene TRBV13 combines with J gene TRBJ1-4; D not resolved. V was clipped by 5 bases and J by 0 bases, with 10 bases between them. Germline assignment: CDR1 PRHDT and CDR2 FYEKMQ (reference sequence). This CDR3 has 15 residues. CDR3 bases: TGTGCCAGCAGCGCTAGATCGGCAACTAATGAAAAACTGTTTTTT. It codes for CASSARSATNEKLFF.

A single count supports this clone. V and J are TRBV11-2 and TRBJ2-5; TRBD2 matches 11 bases. The CDR3 loop spans 15 amino acids. Per germline, CDR1 SGHAT and CDR2 FQNNGV. J gave up 1 base and V 5 bases, and 3 bases lay outside the gene matches. The CDR3 DNA reads TGTGCCAGCAGCCAAGGGACTAGCGGCCAAGAGACCCAGTACTTC. Translating it yields CASSQGTSGQETQYF.

This sequence joins TRBV27 and TRBJ2-1, with 11 positions matching TRBD2. Germline V gene sequence: CDR1 MNHEY, CDR2 SMNVEV (reference sequence). The CDR3 runs to 15 residues. The V and J ends lost 8 bases and 7 bases, in that order; junction bases with no gene match: 10. CDR3 nucleotide sequence: TGTGCCAGCTGTCCCGGGACTAGCGGAAAGAATGAGCAGTTCTTC. Residues: CASCPGTSGKNEQFF.

A few counts support this clone. As DNA, the CDR3 is TGTGCCAGCAGTGAAGCTGGGACACCCTCTGGGGCCAACGTCCTGACTTTC. This translates into CASSEAGTPSGANVLTF. The chain employs TRBV6-1 and TRBJ2-6, with D perhaps TRBD1 (6 bases). CDR1 is MNHNS, CDR2 SASEGT, per germline. The CDR3 totals 17 residues. The germline V and J ends were trimmed by 0 bases and 0 bases, with 9 bases remaining between them.

This clone was found once. The chain has TRBV2 and TRBJ1-5; possibly TRBD1 for D (6 bases). The CDR3 has 15 residues. Germline CDR1 SNHLY, CDR2 FYNNEI. The V gene lost 4 bases and the J gene lost 7 bases, with 17 bases spanning the gap. CDR3 sequence: CASSVGGGGRQPQHF. CDR3 sequence (DNA): TGTGCCAGCAGTGTGGGTGGCGGGGGGCGACAGCCCCAGCATTTT.

This clone was found once. The CDR3 loop is CASSLGPPGQGFSYEQYF. CDR3 nucleotide sequence: TGTGCCAGCAGCTTAGGACCGCCGGGACAGGGGTTTTCATACGAGCAGTACTTC. The chain carries TRBV7-8 and TRBJ2-7, with 10 positions matching TRBD1. This CDR3 region has 18 residues. The trim removed 1 base at V and 4 bases at J, leaving 13 bases unmatched. Germline CDR1 reads SGHVS; CDR2 reads FQNEAQ.

The V gene is TRBV4-3, the J gene TRBJ2-2; 7 bases are shared with TRBD2. CDR1 is LGHNA, CDR2 YSLEER, per germline. V dropped 1 base and J dropped 6; count of bases not matched to a gene: 2. This CDR3 region has 14 residues. Here the CDR3 DNA reads TGCGCCAGCAGCCAAGTCCGGGGGGCCGGGGAGCTGTTTTTT. This codes for CASSQVRGAGELFF.

V is TRBV5-1 and J is TRBJ1-3, with 9 bases aligning to TRBD1. CDR3 length equals 16 residues. The V gene end was trimmed by 3 bases and the J gene end by 2 bases; junction bases not matched to a gene: 6. Germline V gene data show CDR1 as SGHRS and CDR2 as YFSETQ. CDR3 region: CASSYAGTGTGNTIYF. The CDR3 nucleotides read TGCGCCAGCAGCTACGCCGGGACAGGGACTGGAAACACCATATATTTT.

V usage is TRBV3-1 (or the pseudogene TRBV3-2) and J usage is TRBJ2-2; TRBD2 matches 11 bases. CDR3 length: 16 amino acids. The trim removed 0 bases at V and 7 bases at J, leaving 4 bases unmatched. Germline loops: CDR1 LGHDT, CDR2 YNNKEL (reference sequence). The CDR3 sequence is CASSQELAGGNGELFF. CDR3 nucleotide sequence: TGTGCCAGCAGCCAAGAGCTAGCGGGAGGTAACGGGGAGCTGTTTTTT.

This chain connects TRBV29-1 to TRBJ2-1; TRBD1 matches 10 bases. The junction had 7 bases not matched to a gene; V was cut back by 0 bases and J by 8 bases. The CDR3 is 15 residues long. The germline gives CDR1 SQVTM, CDR2 ANQGSEA. CDR3 region: CSVEDSDRGLYEQFF. CDR3 DNA sequence: TGCAGCGTTGAAGATTCAGACAGGGGGCTGTATGAGCAGTTCTTC.

CDR3 DNA sequence: TGTGCCAGCAGCGCACAGGGCTGGGAGACCCAGTACTTC. This encodes CASSAQGWETQYF. The rearrangement links TRBV9 to TRBJ2-5; D is possibly TRBD1 (6 bases). Germline V lookup: CDR1 SGDLS, CDR2 YYNGEE. Trimming left V 3 bases short and J 5 bases short, with 11 bases between. CDR3 size: 13 residues.

The rearrangement uses TRBV7-2 and TRBJ2-5; possible D gene TRBD1, 5 bases. Germline-derived CDR1 and CDR2 are SGHTA and FQGNSA. The V end was cut by 3 bases, the J end by 2 bases, with 7 bases between. This CDR3 comprises 13 residues. The CDR3, as DNA: TGTGCCAGCAGCTTCCGACAGCAAGAGACCCAGTACTTC. It codes for CASSFRQQETQYF.

This clone was picked up a small number of times. V gene TRBV5-1 combines with J gene TRBJ1-6; tentatively, D is TRBD1 (5 bases). In germline, CDR1 is SGHRS, CDR2 YFSETQ. This CDR3 spans 16 amino acids. V shed 0 bases and J shed 10 bases, with 17 bases lying between them. CDR3 protein: CASSLAGDQGLSPLHF. As DNA, the CDR3 is TGCGCCAGCAGCTTGGCGGGGGACCAAGGTTTGTCACCCCTCCACTTT.

The chain is built from TRBV21-1 and TRBJ2-7; the listed D gene, TRBD1, was not tested against the DNA. TRBV21-1 is shown as a pseudogene. CDR3 length: 15 residues. CDR3 sequence reads: CASSSWPGQVYEQYF. CDR3 DNA sequence: TGTGCCAGCAGCAGTTGGCCGGGACAGGTCTACGAGCAGTACTTC.

The rearrangement joins TRBV4-3 to TRBJ2-7; 8 positions match TRBD2. Germline lookup yields CDR1 LGHNA and CDR2 YSLEER. The CDR3 spans 14 residues. V dropped 0 bases and J dropped 6; count of bases not matched to a gene: 4. CDR3 loop: CASSQERGAGEQYF. The CDR3 nucleotides read TGCGCCAGCAGCCAAGAGCGGGGGGCAGGCGAGCAGTACTTC.

The CDR3 DNA follows: TGTGCCAGTAGTAAGCAGGCGGGACAGCCCCAGCATTTT. Protein: CASSKQAGQPQHF. The gene calls are TRBV19 and TRBJ1-5; D not certain. CDR3 length equals 13 residues. Germline lookup yields CDR1 LNHDA and CDR2 SQIVND (reference sequence). Deletions cut 4 bases from V and 7 bases from J, with 11 bases between.

This clone was counted ten times or more. In nucleotides, the CDR3 is TGTGCCAGCAGCTATACAGGGGGGACTGAAGCTTTCTTT. It encodes CASSYTGGTEAFF. The rearrangement uses TRBV9 and TRBJ1-1; 8 bases match TRBD1. After removal of 4 bases from V and 5 bases from J, the junction contained 4 bases not matched to a gene. Germline assignment: CDR1 SGDLS and CDR2 YYNGEE. The CDR3 runs to 13 residues.

The chain joins TRBV6-5 to TRBJ1-1; TRBD1 agrees at 7 bases. CDR1 is MNHEY and CDR2 is SVGAGI in the germline V gene. After removal of 7 bases from V and 2 bases from J, the junction contained 10 bases not matched to a gene. The CDR3 spans 15 residues. The CDR3 loop reads CASTTRGQPNTEAFF. The CDR3 region has the DNA TGTGCCAGCACTACCCGGGGACAGCCTAACACTGAAGCTTTCTTT.

The chain links TRBV5-1 to TRBJ2-5; the match to TRBD2 covers 8 bases. CDR1 is SGHRS, CDR2 YFSETQ, per germline. The J segment lost 5 bases and the V segment lost 0 bases, leaving 6 bases of the junction unmatched. CDR3 length: 15 amino acids. The chain's CDR3 is CASSLALAGRETQYF. The CDR3 DNA sequence: TGCGCCAGCAGCTTGGCTTTAGCGGGAAGGGAGACCCAGTACTTC.

This CDR3 is CASSRTGNSYEQYF. The CDR3 nucleotides read TGTGCCAGCAGCAGGACAGGGAACTCCTACGAGCAGTACTTC. This rearrangement joins TRBV5-8 to TRBJ2-7; 8 bases line up with TRBD1. This CDR3 is built from 14 residues. V lost 4 bases and J lost 0; bases outside the gene matches: 3. Germline CDR1 is SGHTS and CDR2 is YDEGEE.

The V gene is TRBV6-5, the J gene TRBJ1-5; 7 bases map to TRBD1. This CDR3 contains 13 residues. V lost 7 bases to trimming and J lost 2 bases; unmatched junction nucleotides: 2. Germline CDR1 and CDR2: MNHEY and SVGAGI. This CDR3 reads CASTGQGNQPQHF. DNA for the CDR3: TGTGCCAGCACCGGACAGGGCAATCAGCCCCAGCATTTT.

This clone has just one count. The chain joins TRBV7-2 to TRBJ1-1, with TRBD1 identical over 7 bases. The germline gives CDR1 SGHTA, CDR2 FQGNSA. V trimming: 5 bases; J trimming: 6 bases; junction bases outside the gene matches: 15. The CDR3 has 16 residues. In nucleotides, the CDR3 is TGTGCCAGCAGCACTCGACAGGGAAGTGAGAGGCCTGAAGCTTTCTTT. It encodes CASSTRQGSERPEAFF. Full variable domain (missing parts from reference TRBV7-2 and TRBJ1-1): GAGVSQSPSNKVTEKGKDVELRCDPISGHTALYWYRQSLGQGLEFLIYFQGNSAPDKSGLPSDRFSAERTGGSVSTLTIQRTQQEDSAVYLCASSTRQGSERPEAFFGQGTRLTVV.

The chain employs TRBV5-1 and TRBJ2-3; TRBD2 matches 9 bases. This CDR3 region has 17 residues. In germline, CDR1 is SGHRS, CDR2 YFSETQ. V lost 2 bases and J lost 4; bases outside the gene matches: 11. The CDR3 here is CASSFSLTSGGSDTQYF. DNA for the CDR3: TGCGCCAGCAGCTTTTCCCTGACTAGCGGAGGTTCAGATACGCAGTATTTT.

The chain is built from TRBV25-1 and TRBJ1-1; D call uncertain. CDR3 size: 15 residues. V gave up 1 base and J gave up 2 bases, with 11 bases separating them. CDR1 MGHDK and CDR2 SYGVNS come from the germline V gene. CDR3 in amino acids: CASSESAEVNTEAFF. Written as DNA, the CDR3 is TGTGCCAGCAGTGAATCCGCGGAGGTTAACACTGAAGCTTTCTTT.

This clone was detected ten times or more. The chain joins TRBV4-3 to TRBJ2-7, with TRBD2 identical over 10 bases. The CDR3 covers 15 residues. Trimming at V came to 1 base and at J to 4 bases, leaving 4 bases not matched to a gene. Per germline, CDR1 LGHNA and CDR2 YSLEER. The CDR3 spells CASSQGASGSYEQYF. CDR3 coding DNA: TGCGCCAGCAGCCAAGGGGCTAGCGGGAGTTACGAGCAGTACTTC.